These 21 T cell receptor beta chains were sequenced from one sample in a study of follicular helper T cells after annual influenza vaccination. Some clones are missing from TCRdb's copy, which holds only in-frame ones; the method was immunoSEQ multiplex PCR. Among several thousand clones listed, 80% to 90% were seen once. Described time point: 2014-2015 season, 7 days after vaccination. The sample consisted of CXCR5+ CD38- circulating T follicular helper cells from blood, taken 7 days after influenza vaccination. The subset was: circulating Tfh, non-naive CD4+CXCR5+PD-1+ (ICOS+CD38+ or ICOS-CD38-). These receptors originate from an adult who received the influenza vaccine.

CDR3 sequence: CAWTAGAEDTQYF. The CDR3 DNA sequence: TGTGCCTGGACAGCGGGCGCGGAAGATACGCAGTATTTT. This chain uses TRBV30 with TRBJ2-3; tentative D call: TRBD2 (6 bases). V gave up 4 bases and J gave up 5 bases, with 13 bases separating them. Germline values: CDR1 GTSNPN, CDR2 SVGIG (reference sequence). The length of the CDR3 is 13 residues.

This chain uses TRBV6-6 with TRBJ2-7; TRBD1 aligns across 7 bases. CDR1 and CDR2 from the germline V gene are MNHNY and SVGAGI (reference sequence). V trimming: 6 bases; J trimming: 0 bases; junction bases outside the gene matches: 5. The CDR3 loop spans 14 amino acids. CDR3 sequence: CASRRQGDSYEQYF. CDR3 bases: TGTGCCAGCAGGAGACAGGGCGACTCCTACGAGCAGTACTTC.

CDR3 DNA sequence: TGTGCCAGCAGTCTAAGCAGGGGGATAGCTTTCTTT. This sequence encodes CASSLSRGIAFF. The gene calls are TRBV7-9 and TRBJ1-1; 7 nucleotides agree with TRBD1. Germline-derived CDR1 and CDR2 are SEHNR and FQNEAQ (reference sequence). V gave up 6 bases and J gave up 10 bases; unmatched junction bases: 8. The CDR3 length is 12 residues. Combining the CDR3 with reference TRBV7-9 and TRBJ1-1 gives the whole variable domain DTGVSQNPRHKITKRGQNVTFRCDPISEHNRLYWYRQTLGQGPEFLTYFQNEAQLEKSRLLSDRFSAERPKGSFSTLEIQRTEQGDSAMYLCASSLSRGIAFFGQGTRLTVV.

This chain joins TRBV28 and TRBJ1-3; D ambiguous. This CDR3 spans 16 amino acids. Germline values: CDR1 MDHEN, CDR2 SYDVKM. The V end was cut by 6 bases, the J end by 0 bases, with 15 bases between. This chain's CDR3 is CASRSLLGDSGNTIYF. The DNA for the CDR3 is TGTGCCAGCAGGTCTCTCCTGGGTGACTCTGGAAACACCATATATTTT.

V is TRBV6-6 and J is TRBJ2-1, with 7 bases identical to TRBD2. Losses at the gene ends were 5 bases for V and 3 bases for J; bases not matched to a gene: 10. There are 16 residues in the CDR3. Per germline, CDR1 MNHNY and CDR2 SVGAGI (reference sequence). The CDR3 bases are TGTGCCAGCAGTATAGCGCGGGAGCCAAACTACAATGAGCAGTTCTTC. It translates to CASSIAREPNYNEQFF.

The chain couples TRBV18 to TRBJ1-3, with TRBD1 identical over 9 bases. The CDR3 is made up of 16 amino acids. The junction had 5 bases not matched to a gene; V was cut back by 3 bases and J by 2 bases. CDR1 and CDR2 from the germline V gene are KGHSH and LQKENI. The CDR3 loop reads CASSPRTGAAGNTIYF. For the CDR3, the DNA is TGTGCCAGCTCACCCAGGACAGGGGCGGCTGGAAACACCATATATTTT.

V usage is TRBV4-1 and J usage is TRBJ2-3; 8 positions match TRBD1. The CDR3 has 16 residues. Germline trimming cut 1 base from V and 1 base from J; bases unmatched to any gene: 4. Germline CDR1 MGHRA, CDR2 YSYEKL. The CDR3 region has the DNA TGCGCCAGCAGCCAAGTCCAGGGACAGGGCACAGATACGCAGTATTTT. Its protein is CASSQVQGQGTDTQYF.

The chain recombines TRBV10-1 with TRBJ2-1; tentative D call: TRBD1 (7 bases). The V and J ends lost 6 bases and 9 bases respectively, with 15 bases between them. Germline CDR1 reads WNHNN; CDR2 reads SYGVQD (reference sequence). The CDR3 totals 13 residues. CDR3 coding DNA: TGCGCCAGCAGGGACCAGGGGGACTCTGAGCAGTTCTTC. Protein: CASRDQGDSEQFF.

This clone was picked up one time. This chain links TRBV6-1 with TRBJ1-2, with D perhaps TRBD1 (5 bases). Germline CDR1 MNHNS, CDR2 SASEGT. The CDR3 length is 13 residues. The germline V and J ends were trimmed by 5 bases and 4 bases, with 11 bases remaining between them. CDR3 sequence (DNA): TGTGCCAGCAGTTTTCCTGACAGCTATGGCTACACCTTC. This translates into CASSFPDSYGYTF.

The chain combines TRBV6-5 with TRBJ2-3; 8 positions match TRBD1. V gave up 5 bases and J gave up 2 bases; unmatched junction bases: 6. Per the germline V gene, CDR1 is MNHEY and CDR2 is SVGAGI. The CDR3 length is 15 residues. CDR3 sequence: CASSRTGRDTDTQYF. The CDR3 DNA follows: TGTGCCAGCAGTCGGACAGGGCGGGACACAGATACGCAGTATTTT.

The chain couples TRBV5-4 to TRBJ1-2; 8 positions match TRBD1. Germline-derived CDR1 and CDR2 are SGHNT and YYREEE (reference sequence). The V and J ends lost 4 bases and 2 bases, in that order; junction bases with no gene match: 7. This CDR3 is 15 amino acids long. The CDR3 DNA reads as TGTGCCAGCAGCCTACCAGGGGGCGAGAACTATGGCTACACCTTC. Translation: CASSLPGGENYGYTF.

This clone showed up just once. CDR3 coding DNA: TGCGCCAGCTCCGGGACTGCAGACACCGGGGAGCTGTTTTTT. This encodes CASSGTADTGELFF. The chain uses TRBV4-3 and TRBJ2-2, with D perhaps TRBD2 (6 bases). V was clipped by 8 bases and J by 3 bases, with 13 bases between them. The CDR3 loop spans 14 amino acids. Germline-derived CDR1 and CDR2 are LGHNA and YSLEER.

The sample holds a few counts of this clone. The chain uses TRBV6-5 and TRBJ1-2; D is ambiguous. This CDR3 has 14 residues. Trimming removed 5 bases at V and 7 bases at J, with 17 bases between. Germline V lookup: CDR1 MNHEY, CDR2 SVGAGI. CDR3 residues: CASSNRRGRVGYTF. The CDR3 nucleotides read TGTGCCAGCAGTAACCGACGAGGGAGGGTTGGCTACACCTTC.

The chain employs TRBV6-5 and TRBJ2-1; D is possibly TRBD1 (7 bases). Trimming took off 6 bases at V and 8 bases at J, with 17 bases between the two ends. The CDR3 totals 14 residues. Germline V CDR1 and CDR2: MNHEY, SVGAGI. In nucleotides, the CDR3 is TGTGCCAGCAGCCGACAGGGCGGGGTCGATGAGCAGTTCTTC. This translates into CASSRQGGVDEQFF.

The chain has TRBV6-4 and TRBJ2-2; D is tentatively TRBD1 or TRBD2 (6 bases each). The CDR3 length is 13 residues. Per the germline V gene, CDR1 is MRHNA and CDR2 is SNTAGT. V lost 6 bases to trimming and J lost 7 bases, with 12 bases between them. The CDR3 here is CASSTGGYGELFF. The CDR3 coding sequence is TGTGCCAGCAGCACCGGGGGCTACGGGGAGCTGTTTTTT.

V is TRBV9 and J is TRBJ1-3; unclear D gene. Trimming pared 6 bases from V and 5 bases from J, leaving 9 bases between. The CDR3 spans 12 residues. Germline CDR1 SGDLS, CDR2 YYNGEE. This chain's CDR3 is CASTLGRNTIYF. The CDR3 DNA is TGTGCCAGCACGTTGGGAAGAAACACCATATATTTT.

This clone came up once. The chain is built from TRBV19 and TRBJ2-3; D possibly uses TRBD1 or TRBD2 (5 bases each). The CDR3 contains 12 residues. V lost 3 bases to trimming and J lost 7 bases, with 8 bases between them. Germline V gene lookup returns CDR1 LNHDA and CDR2 SQIVND (reference sequence). The CDR3 loop is CASSIGGNTQYF. Here the CDR3 DNA reads TGTGCCAGTAGTATTGGGGGAAATACGCAGTATTTT.

The chain carries TRBV4-2 and TRBJ1-5; maybe TRBD1 (6 bases). CDR3 length equals 17 residues. The germline V gene encodes CDR1 LGHNA and CDR2 YNFKEQ. V was shortened by 0 bases and J by 2 bases, with 14 bases between the two germline ends. CDR3 region: CASSQDLVPGGNQPQHF. The CDR3 nucleotides are TGTGCCAGCAGCCAAGATTTGGTCCCAGGGGGCAATCAGCCCCAGCATTTT.

The chain uses TRBV7-2 and TRBJ2-4; D unclear. Germline V gives CDR1 SGHTA, CDR2 FQGNSA. Trimming removed 3 bases at V and 6 bases at J, with 3 bases between. The CDR3 covers 11 residues. The CDR3 sequence: CASSFGNIQYF. CDR3 bases: TGTGCCAGCAGCTTTGGAAACATTCAGTACTTC.

This sequence joins TRBV4-1 and TRBJ2-7, with D possibly being TRBD2 (6 bases). The CDR3 extends over 16 amino acids. Germline values: CDR1 MGHRA, CDR2 YSYEKL. The V gene lost 2 bases and the J gene lost 2 bases, with 16 bases spanning the gap. CDR3 protein: CASSQSVAGTTYEQYF. DNA for the CDR3: TGCGCCAGCAGCCAATCGGTTGCGGGAACTACCTACGAGCAGTACTTC.

The rearrangement uses TRBV28 and TRBJ1-5, with TRBD1 identical over 9 bases. The CDR3 contains 16 residues. Germline V CDR1 and CDR2: MDHEN, SYDVKM. J was trimmed by 3 bases and V by 7 bases; bases with no gene match: 10. As DNA, the CDR3 is TGTGCCAGCACCCCAGGGGGACAGGGACTCAATCAGCCCCAGCATTTT. This encodes CASTPGGQGLNQPQHF. Together with reference TRBV28 and TRBJ1-5, the CDR3 gives the full variable domain: DVKVTQSSRYLVKRTGEKVFLECVQDMDHENMFWYRQDPGLGLRLIYFSYDVKMKEKGDIPEGYSVSREKKERFSLILESASTNQTSMYLCASTPGGQGLNQPQHFGDGTRLSIL.